This T cell receptor (beta chain) was identified during a study of shared T cell receptors in the human thymus (dated by TCRdb to the early 2020s). Study-wide context: The study examined how the human thymus generates shared, self-reactive T-cell receptor alpha chains.

This clone has only one observation. The antigen this receptor binds is unknown. Base quality data are lacking; no much larger clone is found one base away. The library came from the immunoSEQ multiplex PCR assay. TCRdb retrieved this table from immuneACCESS and kept in-frame rearrangements only. Not all clones are present; in checked studies, unresolved V genes account for under half, and no reason is known for the remainder. The sample table records some 700,000 clones; approximately 83% of these occur just once. Over 0.008% of the sample goes to the ten largest clones. The same sample was also used in a study of human thymus T cells. That second publication adds: Donors were immunologically healthy infants undergoing open corrective cardiac surgery for congenital heart defects in Finland. The thymus tissue came from surgical resects taken out during corrective cardiac surgery. V and J gene segment usage appeared biased in both thymic and peripheral blood repertoires. The related research reported highly overlapping thymic TCR repertoires among unrelated individuals. The study described the TCR alpha and beta repertoires in about eight infant thymus samples and a handful of matching peripheral blood samples. The cohort included 5 or 6 male and a couple of female infants, with donor ages spanning 7 to 244 days. Thymocytes were released mechanically from tissue and stored at -70 °C as pellets of about 8.5-31 million cells. Genomic DNA was extracted from frozen cell pellets with a QIAsymphony instrument. Using the immunoSEQ multiplex PCR assay, the TCRB and TCRAD loci were amplified from a standardized quantity of quality-controlled genomic DNA. The amplicons spanned the V(D)J region and were long enough to cover the CDR3 and allow V and J genes to be identified. Amplicon sequencing was performed on an Illumina platform through the commercial immunoSEQ service. Primer bias and sequencing errors were corrected using previously described methods, and TCRAD and TCRB definitions followed the IMGT database. Repertoires were analysed with immunoSEQ Analyzer 3.0 and VDJTools, covering basic statistics, V/J segment usage, diversity estimates, rarefaction and pairwise overlap. Diversity was estimated using the Chao1, ChaoE, Efron-Thisted, Shannon and inverse Simpson indices, and was also estimated on datasets down-sampled to the size of the smallest sample. Repertoire overlap was determined by strict matching of CDR3 nucleotide sequence, V gene and J gene, and Jaccard-based multidimensional scaling clustering was applied. On average, thymus samples gave 750,000 to 950,000 unique TCRB clonotypes, whereas blood samples gave approximately 84,000.

The source is a girl under three years old with a congenital heart defect. Donor details come from another sample of the same person, matched by shared clones. Source material: thymocytes.

The base sequence is TGTGCCAGCACCTCGGGGAGCAACACTGAAGCTTTCTTT. Its protein product is CASTSGSNTEAFF. The rearrangement joined TRBV13 to TRBJ1-1, with the D gene uncertain. Trimming at the junction amounts to 7 bases on V and 2 bases on J, and the germline ends lie 11 bases apart. The CDR3, cysteine through phenylalanine, is 13 amino acids long. The entry retains the CDR3 DNA only, 39 bases that are in frame from base 1. The germline V gene (reference sequence) gives CDR1 as PRHDT and CDR2 as FYEKMQ.